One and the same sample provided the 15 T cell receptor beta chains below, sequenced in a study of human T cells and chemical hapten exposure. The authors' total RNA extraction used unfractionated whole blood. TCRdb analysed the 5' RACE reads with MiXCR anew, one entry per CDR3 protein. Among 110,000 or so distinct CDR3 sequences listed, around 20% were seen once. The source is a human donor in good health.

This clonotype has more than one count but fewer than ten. The CDR3 region is CASSLSRDTQYF. The CDR3 DNA is TGTGCCAGCAGCTTATCCCGAGATACGCAGTATTTT. The chain is built from TRBV7-9 and TRBJ2-3; no clear D gene. V shed 2 bases and J shed 5 bases, with 5 bases lying between them. There are 12 residues in the CDR3. CDR1 is SEHNR and CDR2 is FQNEAQ in the germline V gene (reference sequence).

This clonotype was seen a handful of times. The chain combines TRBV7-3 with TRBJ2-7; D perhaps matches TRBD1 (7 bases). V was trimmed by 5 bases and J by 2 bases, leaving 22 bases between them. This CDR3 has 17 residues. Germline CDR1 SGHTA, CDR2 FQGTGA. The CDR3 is CASSPRIGQGGPYEQYF. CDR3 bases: TGTGCCAGCAGCCCCAGGATTGGGCAGGGGGGTCCCTACGAGCAGTACTTC.

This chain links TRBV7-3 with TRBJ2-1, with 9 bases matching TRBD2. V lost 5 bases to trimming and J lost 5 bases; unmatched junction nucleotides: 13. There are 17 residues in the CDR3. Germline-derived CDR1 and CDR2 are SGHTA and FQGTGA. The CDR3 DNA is TGTGCCAGCAGCCCCCGGGCGCGGCTAGCGGGAAACAATGAGCAGTTCTTC. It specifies CASSPRARLAGNNEQFF.

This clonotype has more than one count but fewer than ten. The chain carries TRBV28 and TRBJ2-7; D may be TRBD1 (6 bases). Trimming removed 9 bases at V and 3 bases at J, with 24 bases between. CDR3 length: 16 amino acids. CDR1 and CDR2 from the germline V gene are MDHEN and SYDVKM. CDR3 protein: CASNPPNPGHLYEQYF. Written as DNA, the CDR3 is TGTGCCAGTAACCCCCCCAATCCGGGACACCTCTACGAGCAGTACTTC.

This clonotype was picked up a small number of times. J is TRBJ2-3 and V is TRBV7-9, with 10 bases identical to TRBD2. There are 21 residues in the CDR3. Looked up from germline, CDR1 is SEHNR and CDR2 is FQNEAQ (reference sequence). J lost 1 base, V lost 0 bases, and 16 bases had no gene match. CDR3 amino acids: CASSLAKGLADPRRGTDTQYF. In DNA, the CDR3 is TGTGCCAGCAGCTTAGCGAAAGGACTAGCGGATCCACGGAGGGGCACAGATACGCAGTATTTT.

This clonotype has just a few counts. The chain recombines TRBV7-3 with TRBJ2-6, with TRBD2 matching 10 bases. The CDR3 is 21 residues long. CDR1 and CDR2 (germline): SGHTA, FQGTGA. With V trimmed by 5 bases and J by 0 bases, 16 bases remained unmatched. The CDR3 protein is CASSPFLLVPSGSSGANVLTF. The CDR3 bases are TGTGCCAGCAGCCCCTTCCTCTTGGTCCCTAGCGGGAGCTCTGGGGCCAACGTCCTGACTTTC.

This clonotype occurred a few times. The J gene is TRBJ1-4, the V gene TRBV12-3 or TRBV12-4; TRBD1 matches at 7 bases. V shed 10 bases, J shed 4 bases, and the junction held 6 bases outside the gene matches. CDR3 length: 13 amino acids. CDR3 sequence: CATYRGSNEKLFF. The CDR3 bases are TGTGCCACCTACAGGGGCAGTAATGAAAAACTGTTTTTT.

The CDR3 DNA sequence: TGCGCCAGCAGCCGTGATAGCGGGAGCGCCGGGGAGCTGTTTTTT. Translating it yields CASSRDSGSAGELFF. The chain joins TRBV5-1 to TRBJ2-2, with 9 positions matching TRBD2. The V segment lost 4 bases and the J segment 6 bases; nucleotides outside the gene matches: 7. Germline V gives CDR1 SGHRS, CDR2 YFSETQ. The CDR3 loop spans 15 amino acids.

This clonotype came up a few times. The CDR3: CSVDRGTNEQYF. The CDR3 DNA sequence: TGCAGCGTCGATCGCGGGACTAACGAGCAGTACTTC. This sequence joins TRBV29-1 and TRBJ2-7; TRBD2 matches at 7 bases. The ends lost 6 bases at V and 5 bases at J; junction bases unmatched: 7. The CDR3 loop spans 12 amino acids. The germline V gene encodes CDR1 SQVTM and CDR2 ANQGSEA.

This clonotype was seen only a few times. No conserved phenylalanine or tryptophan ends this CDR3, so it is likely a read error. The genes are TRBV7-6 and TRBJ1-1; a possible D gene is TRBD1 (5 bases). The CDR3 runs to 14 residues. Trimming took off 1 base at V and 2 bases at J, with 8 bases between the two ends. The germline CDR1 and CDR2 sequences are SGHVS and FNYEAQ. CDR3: CASSLGQGNTEAFL. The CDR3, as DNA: TGTGCCAGCAGCTTAGGTCAGGGAAACACTGAAGCTTTCTTG.

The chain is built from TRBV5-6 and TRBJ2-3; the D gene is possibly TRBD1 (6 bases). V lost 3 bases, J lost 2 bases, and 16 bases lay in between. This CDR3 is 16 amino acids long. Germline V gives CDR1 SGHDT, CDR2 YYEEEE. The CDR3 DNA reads TGTGCCAGCAGCTGGAAGGAAAGGGACAACACAGATACGCAGTATTTT. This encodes CASSWKERDNTDTQYF.

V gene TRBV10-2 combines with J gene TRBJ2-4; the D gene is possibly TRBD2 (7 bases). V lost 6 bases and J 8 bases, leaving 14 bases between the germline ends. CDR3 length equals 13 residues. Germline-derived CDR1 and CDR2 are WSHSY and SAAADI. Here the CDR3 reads CASSARGGDIQYF. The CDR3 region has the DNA TGCGCCAGCAGCGCTAGGGGGGGAGACATTCAGTACTTC.

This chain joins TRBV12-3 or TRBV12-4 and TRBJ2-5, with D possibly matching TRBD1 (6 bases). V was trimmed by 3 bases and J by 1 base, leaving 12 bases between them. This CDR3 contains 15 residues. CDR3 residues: CASSFRGHGQETQYF. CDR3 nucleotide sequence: TGTGCCAGCAGTTTCAGGGGCCACGGCCAAGAGACCCAGTACTTC.

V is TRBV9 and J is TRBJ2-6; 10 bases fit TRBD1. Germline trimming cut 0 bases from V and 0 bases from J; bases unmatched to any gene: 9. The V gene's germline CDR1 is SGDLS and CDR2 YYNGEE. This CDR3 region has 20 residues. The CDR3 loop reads CASSVALGTGVASGANVLTF. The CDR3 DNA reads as TGTGCCAGCAGCGTAGCACTAGGGACAGGGGTTGCCTCTGGGGCCAACGTCCTGACTTTC.

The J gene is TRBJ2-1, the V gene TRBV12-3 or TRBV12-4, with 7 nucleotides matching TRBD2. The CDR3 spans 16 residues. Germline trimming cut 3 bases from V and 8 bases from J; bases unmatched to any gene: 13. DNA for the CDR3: TGTGCCAGCAGTTTCATGAGCGGGACGGGAAGGGATGAGCAGTTCTTC. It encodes CASSFMSGTGRDEQFF.